This T cell receptor beta chain was captured by sequencing in a study of T cell responses to AZD1222 COVID-19 vaccine (dated by TCRdb to the early 2020s). In terms of the full investigation: A total of 233 trial participants underwent TCR sequencing, of whom 200 to 220 received two doses of AZD1222 and about 25 received two doses of the MenACWY control vaccine. Trial participants were enrolled into age subgroups of 18-55, 56-69 and 70-plus years, which contained around 150, 29 and 61 TCR-sequenced participants, respectively. The research as a whole found: CD4 TCRs associated with the vaccine covered the entire spike protein, and the dominant responses were in regions 160-218 and 743-854. Nearly half of unique spike-specific TCRs reportedly recognized epitopes outside regions mutated in the B.1.351 and B.1.1.7 variants. Conclusions about previously exposed vaccinees were limited because only a handful of AZD1222 recipients were SARS-CoV-2 seropositive at baseline. After two AZD1222 doses, both the breadth and the depth of spike-specific TCRs were significantly higher than at day 0 and than in MenACWY recipients. Because no samples from the day 14 peak response were available, repertoires could be characterized only after the peak T cell response. In the small 56-69-year group, the increase in depth fell short of significance, most likely because of low power. Most participants were white British and females outnumbered males, and the authors suggested that clonal diversity may have been underestimated.

V was cut back by 1 base and J by 5 bases, leaving a gap of 14 bases between them. From its cysteine to its phenylalanine, the CDR3 spans 14 amino acids. Just CDR3 DNA is preserved here, 42 bases in frame from base 1. CDR1 SQVTM and CDR2 ANQGSEA were looked up in the germline V gene. About this clone itself: This clone's antigen is unknown. The input lacks base qualities; no much larger clone sits a single base away.

The CDR3 regions of human TCRbeta chains were analyzed by immunosequencing. Per the original workflow: Repertoire TCRs were matched against a reference library of SARS-CoV-2-specific TCRs generated with the MIRA antigen-specificity platform. Breadth meant the fraction of unique TCRs that were SARS-CoV-2-associated, whereas depth meant the fraction of total T cells that were SARS-CoV-2-associated. Using the MIRA data, each spike-specific TCR was assigned both to the spike region to which the TCR was reactive and to a CD4 or CD8 class. Log10-transformed breadth and depth values were compared by one-way ANOVA with Sidak's multiple comparisons tests. Drawn from immuneACCESS, this table holds only the in-frame rearrangements with V and J called that TCRdb kept. Clones are partly lost; checked studies trace under half to an unresolved V gene and leave the rest unexplained. V, J and clone size were drawn from that table, and D and trimming were deduced from the DNA. A total of under 200,000 clones appear in this sample, roughly 89% of them only once. The top ten clones comprise roughly 0.98% of the sample.

The time point label, read with the paper, signifies: about 28 days (+/-7) after the second vaccine dose. Because spike-specific TCR depth and breadth did not differ between the two schedules, AZD1222 recipients who got a second dose at roughly 4 weeks were pooled with those who got a second dose at roughly 12 weeks. The vaccinee samples were drawn from two UK trials, COV001 and COV002, one of which was a single-blind randomized controlled phase 2/3 trial testing AZD1222 (ChAdOx1 nCoV-19) in healthy adults. Trial participant PBMC samples were collected at day 0 and day 28 after the second dose for TCRbeta chain sequencing.

Recombination joined TRBV29-1 with TRBJ1-2; the D gene cannot be named for sure. Here the sequenced sample was peripheral blood, taken 28 days after the second AZD1222 dose. The TCR sequence derives from an adult who received the AZD1222 COVID-19 vaccine. The encoded CDR3 is CSVEGTEPLYGYTF. The sequenced DNA: TGCAGCGTTGAAGGGACGGAGCCCCTTTATGGCTACACCTTC.